This T cell receptor (beta chain) was profiled in a study of CXCR3-negative and CXCR3-positive naive CD8 T cells. Naive CD8+ T cells showed a CD45RO-CCR7+CD27+CD95- phenotype. Concerning this clonotype itself: What it recognizes is unknown.

The study made its TRB cDNA libraries by 5' RACE, adding UMI labels. TCRdb reprocessed the 5' RACE reads and stores each CDR3 protein as one record, lacking DNA. This sample's table reports 95,000 to 100,000 distinct CDR3 sequences. The study, taken as a whole, reports: CXCR3-expressing naive cells carried TRB CDR3s more hydrophobic than those of CXCR3-negative naive cells. Memory CD8+ T cell repertoires were far less diverse than both naive subsets.

The sequenced sample was naive CXCR3+ CD8+ T cells from blood. Subset here: CD45RO-CCR7+CD27+CD95- naive CD8+ T cells expressing CXCR3 (TNR3+). The receptor's source is a human donor in good health. Some clones in this sample may be carry-over from other donors' samples.

The CDR3 is CSAEVGVYSPEAFF. The V and J genes are TRBV20-1 and TRBJ1-1. CDR1 and CDR2 (germline): DFQATT, SNEGSKA (reference sequence). This CDR3 has 14 amino acids.